The TCR beta chain described here comes from a study of CXCR3-negative and CXCR3-positive naive CD8 T cells. This CDR3 is 15 amino acids long. Germline V gives CDR1 SEHNR, CDR2 FQNEAQ (reference sequence). The TRB libraries of cDNA were built by UMI-labeled 5' RACE. TCRdb reprocessed the 5' RACE reads, with one entry per CDR3 protein and no DNA. The sample has over 80,000 distinct CDR3 sequences; the top ten hold around 1.4%. With 290,000 or so cells each, the CD8+ T cell subsets were individually sorted in triplicate. Naive CD8+ T cells showed a CD45RO-CCR7+CD27+CD95- phenotype. This TCR was recovered from a human donor in good health. Some clones in this sample may be carry-over from other donors' samples. Sequencing was done on a sample of naive CXCR3- CD8+ T cells from blood. The subset was: CD45RO-CCR7+CD27+CD95- naive CD8+ T cells lacking CXCR3 (TNR3-). The chain has TRBV7-9 and TRBJ2-3; TCRdb reports TRBD1, a call that lacks DNA to check it against. CDR3 region: CASSLADGNTDTQYF.